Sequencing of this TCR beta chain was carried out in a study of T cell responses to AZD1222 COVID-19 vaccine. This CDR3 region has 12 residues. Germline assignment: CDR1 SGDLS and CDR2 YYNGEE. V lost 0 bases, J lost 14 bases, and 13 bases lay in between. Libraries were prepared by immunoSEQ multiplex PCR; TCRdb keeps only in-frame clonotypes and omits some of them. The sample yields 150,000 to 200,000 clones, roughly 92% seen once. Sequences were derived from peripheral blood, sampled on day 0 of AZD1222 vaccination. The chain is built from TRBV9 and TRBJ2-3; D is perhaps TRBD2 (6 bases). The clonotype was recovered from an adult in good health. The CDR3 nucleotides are TGTGCCAGCAGCGTAGGGGACTTCAGGAGGTATTTT. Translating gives CASSVGDFRRYF.